The clone carrying this T cell receptor (beta chain) was observed a handful of times. What it binds is unknown. This CDR3 has 12 amino acids. Trimming left V 6 bases short and J 0 bases short, with 4 bases between. The germline gives CDR1 MNHEY, CDR2 SMNVEV (reference sequence). TCRdb ran MiXCR on the PCR reads and lists one entry per CDR3 protein. The repertoire holds about 28,000 distinct CDR3 sequences, with roughly 45% as singletons. This sample was taken from a study of vaccination and CD4 T cells after COVID-19. Study details: The convalescent population consisted of six males and four females, two of whom were of Hispanic ethnicity. Study results and caveats: Spike mono-reactivity was found in 304 of 307 vaccine-specific clones from convalescent patients.

This sample's time point: late sampling 161 to 241 days after vaccination in a few convalescent patients. The V and J genes are TRBV27 and TRBJ2-3; D unclear. The sequence was obtained from a human donor who had recovered from COVID-19. The sample here was CD4+ T cells from blood, taken about 7 months after SARS-CoV-2 vaccination. As DNA, the CDR3 is TGTGCCAGCAGACTGAGCACAGATACGCAGTATTTT. This gives the protein CASRLSTDTQYF.